One and the same sample provided the 21 T cell receptor beta chains below, sequenced in a study of blood T cell repertoires in COVID-19. The assay was immunoSEQ multiplex PCR, and TCRdb's table has in-frame clones only and misses some. The sample comprises 70,000 to 100,000 clones, more than 70% of which are singletons, and around 2.9% rests with the top ten. Specimen: peripheral blood. These receptors came from a man aged 45 to 65 with COVID-19, enrolled during active disease.

V and J are TRBV2 and TRBJ2-5, with a tentative D call TRBD1 (5 bases). Germline CDR1 reads SNHLY; CDR2 reads FYNNEI. The CDR3 is 17 amino acids. V lost 2 bases, J lost 7 bases, and 23 bases lay in between. DNA for the CDR3: TGTGCCAGCAGTGAAAAGATCATTCAAACGGAAAGGGGGACCCAGTACTTC. This encodes CASSEKIIQTERGTQYF.

This chain uses TRBV6-5 with TRBJ2-3; tentatively, D is TRBD2 (6 bases). Trimming removed 6 bases at V and 2 bases at J, with 15 bases between. The CDR3 length is 15 residues. Germline loops: CDR1 MNHEY, CDR2 SVGAGI. The CDR3 region is CASSQGRGNTDTQYF. CDR3 coding DNA: TGTGCCAGCAGCCAGGGACGGGGGAACACAGATACGCAGTATTTT.

Only one count was recorded for this clone. The rearrangement links TRBV19 to TRBJ2-2; maybe TRBD2 (5 bases). The germline V gene has CDR1 LNHDA and CDR2 SQIVND (reference sequence). V dropped 3 bases and J dropped 5 bases, with 7 bases sitting between them. The CDR3 loop spans 13 amino acids. As DNA, the CDR3 is TGTGCCAGTAGTATCGGCGGGACCGGGGAGCTGTTTTTT. This encodes CASSIGGTGELFF.

The chain combines TRBV7-2 with TRBJ2-7; TRBD1 might be the D (6 bases). The CDR3 has 16 amino acids. Germline assignment: CDR1 SGHTA and CDR2 FQGNSA. Deletions cut 5 bases from V and 2 bases from J, with 19 bases between. The CDR3 region has the DNA TGTGCCAGCAGCAACCCCTACAGGGATGGGGCCTACGAGCAGTACTTC. Residues: CASSNPYRDGAYEQYF.

The chain recombines TRBV6-5 with TRBJ1-3, with D possibly being TRBD1 (6 bases). In germline, CDR1 is MNHEY, CDR2 SVGAGI. With 2 bases removed from V and 0 bases from J, the gap between germline ends came to 11 bases. This CDR3 has 16 residues. The CDR3 DNA is TGTGCCAGCAGTTACGACAGGTCCAGCTCTGGAAACACCATATATTTT. Translating gives CASSYDRSSSGNTIYF.

This clone was seen a handful of times. The chain uses TRBV19 and TRBJ1-3; TRBD1 agrees at 8 bases. The CDR3 covers 18 residues. Germline trimming cut 2 bases from V and 2 bases from J; bases unmatched to any gene: 11. Per the germline V gene, CDR1 is LNHDA and CDR2 is SQIVND (reference sequence). CDR3 residues: CASSIFYSGQATGNTIYF. CDR3 DNA: TGTGCCAGTAGTATATTTTATTCGGGACAGGCAACTGGAAACACCATATATTTT. Filled out from reference TRBV19 and TRBJ1-3, the complete variable domain reads DGGITQSPKYLFRKEGQNVTLSCEQNLNHDAMYWYRQDPGQGLRLIYYSQIVNDFQKGDIAEGYSVSREKKESFPLTVTSAQKNPTAFYLCASSIFYSGQATGNTIYFGEGSWLTVV.

The chain joins TRBV18 to TRBJ2-3, with a possible D match to TRBD2 (5 bases). V lost 3 bases and J lost 3, with 10 bases in between. The germline V gene has CDR1 KGHSH and CDR2 LQKENI. The CDR3 sequence is 14 residues long. The CDR3 bases are TGTGCCAGCTCACCCGGCAGGAGGACAGATACGCAGTATTTT. This gives the protein CASSPGRRTDTQYF.

V usage is TRBV28 and J usage is TRBJ2-2, with 9 bases aligning to TRBD1. V dropped 2 bases and J dropped 5; count of bases not matched to a gene: 6. CDR1 and CDR2 (germline): MDHEN, SYDVKM. The CDR3 is 16 amino acids. The DNA of the CDR3 is TGTGCCAGCAGTTTAGGGGACAGGGCTGTAACCGGGGAGCTGTTTTTT. It is translated as CASSLGDRAVTGELFF.

The V call is TRBV5-4, the J call TRBJ2-7, with TRBD1 identical over 7 bases. The germline CDR1 and CDR2 sequences are SGHNT and YYREEE (reference sequence). Trimming at V came to 3 bases and at J to 1 base, leaving 1 base not matched to a gene. The CDR3 covers 13 residues. In DNA form, the CDR3 reads TGTGCCAGCAGCTCGGGACAGTCCTACGAGCAGTACTTC. Amino acids: CASSSGQSYEQYF.

The rearrangement links TRBV5-6 to TRBJ2-7; 7 bases map to TRBD2. The germline V gene encodes CDR1 SGHDT and CDR2 YYEEEE. There are 14 residues in the CDR3. V shed 7 bases and J 1 base; nucleotides not matched to a gene: 8. The CDR3 reads CASLATSESYEQYF. The DNA for the CDR3 is TGTGCCAGCTTGGCTACTAGCGAATCCTACGAGCAGTACTTC.

This clone was observed a single time. This chain uses TRBV7-9 with TRBJ2-4, with 8 positions matching TRBD2. After removal of 2 bases from V and 5 bases from J, the junction contained 8 bases not matched to a gene. The CDR3 has 16 residues. CDR1 is SEHNR, CDR2 FQNEAQ, per germline (reference sequence). Here the CDR3 DNA reads TGTGCCAGCAGCTTAACCAGCGGGGGCCCCCAAAACATTCAGTACTTC. This gives the protein CASSLTSGGPQNIQYF.

This chain uses TRBV6-5 with TRBJ2-2, with TRBD1 matching 8 bases. V lost 6 bases to trimming and J lost 5 bases; unmatched junction nucleotides: 8. This CDR3 spans 15 amino acids. Germline CDR1 and CDR2: MNHEY and SVGAGI. CDR3 sequence (DNA): TGTGCCAGCAGCATCGACAGGGGAGAGACCGGGGAGCTGTTTTTT. Translated, it gives CASSIDRGETGELFF.

The chain couples TRBV4-1 to TRBJ2-1; 10 bases match TRBD1. Looked up from germline, CDR1 is MGHRA and CDR2 is YSYEKL. The CDR3 loop spans 16 amino acids. Losses at the gene ends were 0 bases for V and 8 bases for J; bases not matched to a gene: 7. CDR3 nucleotides: TGCGCCAGCAGCCAAGATAAGGGGACAGGGGTCTATGAGCAGTTCTTC. Translated, it gives CASSQDKGTGVYEQFF.

This chain uses TRBV15 with TRBJ1-2; the D gene is possibly TRBD1 (6 bases). Germline V gene lookup returns CDR1 LNHNV and CDR2 YYDKDF (reference sequence). With 4 bases removed from V and 8 bases from J, the gap between germline ends came to 17 bases. The length of the CDR3 is 14 residues. DNA for the CDR3: TGTGCCACCAGCACCGAAACACCCAGGGGAGGCTACACCTTC. Translating gives CATSTETPRGGYTF.

The rearrangement links TRBV6-5 to TRBJ2-1; TRBD1 might be the D (6 bases). This CDR3 has 15 amino acids. Germline V gene data show CDR1 as MNHEY and CDR2 as SVGAGI. V was pared by 9 bases and J by 3 bases, with 18 bases between. CDR3 in amino acids: CARRRRTVDYNEQFF. The CDR3 DNA is TGTGCCAGGAGACGAAGGACAGTGGACTACAATGAGCAGTTCTTC.

The rearrangement uses TRBV4-1 and TRBJ1-2; perhaps TRBD1 as D (5 bases). With 0 bases removed from V and 4 bases from J, the gap between germline ends came to 12 bases. The CDR3 length is 15 residues. Per germline, CDR1 MGHRA and CDR2 YSYEKL. This CDR3 reads CASSQDLGELYGYTF. The CDR3 DNA follows: TGCGCCAGCAGCCAAGATCTAGGGGAACTCTATGGCTACACCTTC.

The V and J genes are TRBV9 and TRBJ2-5; 7 bases line up with TRBD2. From germline, CDR1 is SGDLS and CDR2 YYNGEE. The CDR3 has 14 amino acids. V gave up 6 bases and J gave up 3 bases; unmatched junction bases: 8. The CDR3 loop reads CASIVGLREETQYF. CDR3 bases: TGTGCCAGCATTGTGGGACTACGGGAAGAGACCCAGTACTTC.

The chain uses TRBV11-2 and TRBJ2-1, with 7 bases aligning to TRBD1. With 5 bases clipped from V and 4 bases from J, the junction kept 11 bases outside the gene matches. Germline CDR1 and CDR2: SGHAT and FQNNGV. The CDR3 contains 16 residues. As DNA, the CDR3 is TGTGCCAGCAGCCCCCAGCGACAGGGCTTGTACAATGAGCAGTTCTTC. This translates into CASSPQRQGLYNEQFF.

The gene calls are TRBV19 and TRBJ1-6; weak D call: TRBD1 (5 bases). Per the germline V gene, CDR1 is LNHDA and CDR2 is SQIVND (reference sequence). Trimming took off 1 base at V and 7 bases at J, with 11 bases between the two ends. CDR3 length: 15 residues. The CDR3 here is CASSIVDSRNSPLHF. Written as DNA, the CDR3 is TGTGCCAGTAGTATAGTTGACAGCCGGAATTCACCCCTCCACTTT.

This chain joins TRBV10-3 and TRBJ2-1; a weak D match, TRBD1 (6 bases). This CDR3 has 12 residues. Germline assignment: CDR1 ENHRY and CDR2 SYGVKD. V dropped 10 bases and J dropped 4 bases, with 11 bases sitting between them. For the CDR3, the DNA is TGTGCCAGCCGGGACAAGTACAATGAGCAGTTCTTC. Its protein product is CASRDKYNEQFF.

The chain recombines TRBV3-1 (or the pseudogene TRBV3-2) with TRBJ1-2, with a tentative D call TRBD1 (5 bases). The CDR3 length is 17 residues. Trimming stripped 3 bases from V and 4 bases from J, with 21 bases between. Germline V gene data show CDR1 as LGHDT and CDR2 as YNNKEL (reference sequence). The DNA for the CDR3 is TGTGCCAGCAGCCATTGGGGCCCGGAGTTGCCCCCCTATGGCTACACCTTC. Its protein product is CASSHWGPELPPYGYTF.